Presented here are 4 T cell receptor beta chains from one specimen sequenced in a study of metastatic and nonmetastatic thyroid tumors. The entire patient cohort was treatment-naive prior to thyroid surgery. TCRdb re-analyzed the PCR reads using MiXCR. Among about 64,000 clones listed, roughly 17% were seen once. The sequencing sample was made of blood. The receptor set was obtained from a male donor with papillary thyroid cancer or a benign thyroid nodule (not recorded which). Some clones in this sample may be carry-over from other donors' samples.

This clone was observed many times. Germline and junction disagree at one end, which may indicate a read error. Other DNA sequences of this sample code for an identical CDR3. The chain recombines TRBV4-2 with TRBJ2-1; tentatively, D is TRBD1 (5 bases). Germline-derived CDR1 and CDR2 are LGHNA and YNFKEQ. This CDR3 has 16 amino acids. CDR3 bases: TGTGCCAGCAGCCAAAATCAAGACAGCTCCTACAACGAGCAGTTCTTC. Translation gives CASSQNQDSSYNEQFF.

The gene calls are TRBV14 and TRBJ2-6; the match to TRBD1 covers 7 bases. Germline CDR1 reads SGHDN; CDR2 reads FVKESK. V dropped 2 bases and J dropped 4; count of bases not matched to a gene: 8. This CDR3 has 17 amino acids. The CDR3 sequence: CASSQTRTGSGANVLTF. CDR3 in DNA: TGTGCCAGCAGCCAAACAAGGACAGGCTCGGGGGCCAACGTCCTGACTTTC.

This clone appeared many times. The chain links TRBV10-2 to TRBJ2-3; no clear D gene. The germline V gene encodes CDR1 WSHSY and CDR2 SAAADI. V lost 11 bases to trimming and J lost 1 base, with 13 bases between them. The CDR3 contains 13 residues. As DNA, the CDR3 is TGCGCCCTATTGGATGCCGGCACAGATACGCAGTATTTT. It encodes CALLDAGTDTQYF.

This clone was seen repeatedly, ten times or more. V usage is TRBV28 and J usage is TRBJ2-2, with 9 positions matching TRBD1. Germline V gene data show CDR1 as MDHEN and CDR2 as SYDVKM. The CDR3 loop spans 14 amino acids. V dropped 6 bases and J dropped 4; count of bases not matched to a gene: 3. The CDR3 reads CASRRDRATGELFF. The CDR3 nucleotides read TGTGCCAGCAGACGGGACAGGGCCACCGGGGAGCTGTTTTTT.